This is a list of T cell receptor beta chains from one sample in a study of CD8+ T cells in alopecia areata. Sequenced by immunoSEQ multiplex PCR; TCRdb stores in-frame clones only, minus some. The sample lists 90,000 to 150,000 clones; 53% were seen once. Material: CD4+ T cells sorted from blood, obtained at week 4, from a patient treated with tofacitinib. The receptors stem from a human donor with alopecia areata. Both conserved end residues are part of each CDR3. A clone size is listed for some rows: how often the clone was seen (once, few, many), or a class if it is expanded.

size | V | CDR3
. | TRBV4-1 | CASSRLGQGVDEQYF
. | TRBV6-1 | CASKGAGGEKLFF
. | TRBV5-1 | CASSLPSQGRDTQYF
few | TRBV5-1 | CASREQETQYF
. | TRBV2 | CASKVTSGATDTQYF
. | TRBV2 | CASSRVYEQYF
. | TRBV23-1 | CADPVERRGTGSDYGYTF
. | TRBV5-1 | CASSLVGDEQYF
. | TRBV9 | CASSVGGSGSQAKNIQYF
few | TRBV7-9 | CASSSLTGGDGTQYF
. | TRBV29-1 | CSVAFETGSETQYF
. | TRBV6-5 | CASSRQGALDTQYF
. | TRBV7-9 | CASTHAMAGGTYEQYF
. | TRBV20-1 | CSATGQVEQYF
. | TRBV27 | CASSDRQGAKVGYTF
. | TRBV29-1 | CSVLVALNYGYTF
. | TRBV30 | CAWNPGGDQPQHF